The 25 T cell receptor beta chains presented below share a single source sample, sequenced in a study of tumor and adjacent non-tumor tissue in lung cancer. Three rounds of nested PCR, following a modified ARM-PCR protocol, produced the TCRbeta library. MiXCR, applied by TCRdb to the multiplex PCR reads, yields one record per CDR3 protein. The sample yields fewer than 100,000 distinct CDR3 sequences, 76% seen once. No cell sorting was done before RNA was extracted from the tissue. More than 3 cm separated this lung sample from the edge of the tumor. Sequencing was performed on distant non-tumor lung tissue. All receptors come from a woman aged 45-65 years with non-small cell lung cancer.

Points on this clonotype: A much larger clone differs from this one at a single base, so this may be a read error. The chain uses TRBV28 and TRBJ1-1, with D perhaps TRBD1 (6 bases). This CDR3 region has 16 residues. The germline gives CDR1 MDHEN, CDR2 SYDVKM. Written as DNA, the CDR3 is TGTGTCAGCACTCTCCAAGGGGGGCGAGGGAACACTGAAGCTTTCTTT. Its translation: CVSTLQGGRGNTEAFF. Full variable domain (missing parts from reference TRBV28 and TRBJ1-1): DVKVTQSSRYLVKRTGEKVFLECVQDMDHENMFWYRQDPGLGLRLIYFSYDVKMKEKGDIPEGYSVSREKKERFSLILESASTNQTSMYLCVSTLQGGRGNTEAFFGQGTRLTVV.

This clonotype was detected once. No conserved phenylalanine or tryptophan is present at the end of the CDR3, so a read error is the likely explanation. The chain carries TRBV11-2 and TRBJ2-7; tentative D call: TRBD2 (6 bases). The germline CDR1 and CDR2 sequences are SGHAT and FQNNGV. The CDR3 is 13 residues long. The DNA of the CDR3 is TGTACCAGCAGCTTAGATCCCGGGAGCGAGCAGTACTAC. Its translation: CTSSLDPGSEQYY.

Details on this clonotype: This clone may be a read error of a much larger clone one base away. The CDR3 spells CSASWDEVNIQYF. CDR3 in DNA: TGCAGTGCTAGTTGGGACGAAGTCAACATTCAGTACTTC. The gene calls are TRBV20-1 and TRBJ2-4; either TRBD1 or TRBD2 may supply D (5 bases each). This CDR3 has 13 residues. Germline CDR1 DFQATT, CDR2 SNEGSKA (reference sequence). V was pared by 3 bases and J by 7 bases, with 13 bases between.

Comment on this clonotype: At one end, the junction sequence differs from germline, possibly due to a read error. The chain employs TRBV11-2 and TRBJ1-6; D is possibly TRBD1 (5 bases). Germline CDR1 SGHAT, CDR2 FQNNGV. This CDR3 is 14 amino acids long. The CDR3 nucleotides read TGTGCCAGCAACTCACTGGGGGGAAATTCACCCTTCCACTTT. Its translation: CASNSLGGNSPFHF.

This clonotype was observed a handful of times. This chain uses TRBV20-1 with TRBJ2-7, with TRBD2 matching 8 bases. The germline V gene has CDR1 DFQATT and CDR2 SNEGSKA (reference sequence). With V trimmed by 0 bases and J by 5 bases, 6 bases remained unmatched. The CDR3 contains 14 residues. The CDR3 here is CSARDSAGGHEQYF. The CDR3 DNA is TGCAGTGCTAGAGATTCGGCGGGAGGTCACGAGCAGTACTTC.

This clonotype is a singleton in its sample. The conserved phenylalanine or tryptophan is not found at the CDR3 terminus, so this likely reflects a read error. The J gene is TRBJ2-5, the V gene TRBV29-1, with D uncertain. Germline-derived CDR1 and CDR2 are SQVTM and ANQGSEA. With 6 bases removed from V and 4 bases from J, the gap between germline ends came to 18 bases. The CDR3 sequence is 14 residues long. The CDR3 reads CSVEDVSNLETQYL. For the CDR3, the DNA is TGCAGCGTCGAGGACGTCTCAAACCTAGAGACCCAGTACCTC.

Notes on this clonotype: This may be a read error, as it is one base from a much larger clone. This chain joins TRBV7-9 and TRBJ1-2; D unclear. Germline lookup yields CDR1 SEHNR and CDR2 FQNEAQ (reference sequence). This CDR3 comprises 14 residues. The CDR3 DNA is TGTGCCAGCAGCTTAGTTGGGTCTGACTATGGCTACGCCTTC. This translates into CASSLVGSDYGYAF.

As regards this clonotype: Possible read error: a much larger clone is one base away. The genes are TRBV28 and TRBJ2-4; tentatively, D is TRBD1 (6 bases). CDR3 length: 10 amino acids. Germline lookup yields CDR1 MDHEN and CDR2 SYDVKM. DNA of the CDR3: TGTACCAGCAGTTTGGACAGTCAGTACTTC. Residues: CTSSLDSQYF.

This clonotype showed up just a few times. A much more abundant neighbour one base away suggests this may be a read error. V gene TRBV4-1 combines with J gene TRBJ2-3; either TRBD1 or TRBD2 may fit D (5 bases each). The CDR3 totals 14 residues. The V gene's germline CDR1 is MGHRA and CDR2 YSYEKL. Trimming took 4 bases from V and 2 from J, leaving 10 bases between them. This CDR3 is CASSLGTITDTQYF. The DNA of the CDR3 is TGCGCCAGCAGCCTGGGGACCATCACAGATACGCAGTATTTT.

The J gene is TRBJ2-7, the V gene TRBV10-2; D gene ambiguous. The CDR3 spans 12 residues. CDR1 WSHSY and CDR2 SAAADI come from the germline V gene. CDR3 amino acids: CAGSEPSFEQYF. CDR3 DNA sequence: TGCGCTGGCAGTGAGCCTAGTTTCGAGCAGTACTTC.

About this clonotype itself: A much larger clone lies one base from this, so it may be a read error. Lacking the conserved final phenylalanine or tryptophan, this CDR3 likely reflects a read error. V usage is TRBV28 and J usage is TRBJ1-2; a possible D gene is TRBD1 (6 bases). V gave up 6 bases and J gave up 6 bases, with 14 bases separating them. Germline V lookup: CDR1 MDHEN, CDR2 SYDVKM. The CDR3 covers 13 residues. The chain's CDR3 is CASRLTGSDGYTL. The CDR3 DNA follows: TGTGCCAGCAGACTGACAGGCTCGGATGGCTACACCCTC.

About this clonotype itself: A junction end diverges from the germline sequence, so it may reflect a read error. The chain is built from TRBV12-3 or TRBV12-4 and TRBJ1-6, with a weak D call TRBD1 (5 bases). The CDR3 totals 13 residues. CDR3 bases: TGTGCCAGTAGACCCGACAGTTCTTCACCCCACCGCTTT. Protein sequence: CASRPDSSSPHRF.

The chain is built from TRBV24-1 and TRBJ2-2; D possibly uses TRBD1 or TRBD2 (6 bases each). The CDR3 totals 14 residues. CDR1 is KGHDR and CDR2 is SFDVKD in the germline V gene. The CDR3 DNA reads TGTGCTAGCAGTGACCGGGGGCTCAACGGGGAGCTGTTTTTT. Translating gives CASSDRGLNGELFF.

Details on this clonotype: A much larger clonotype is one base distant, so this may be a read error. The chain links TRBV6-1 to TRBJ2-4; D is perhaps TRBD2 (5 bases). The CDR3 length is 11 residues. Per germline, CDR1 MNHNS and CDR2 SASEGT. CDR3 in DNA: TGTGCCAGCATTGAAGGAGGCATTCAGTACTTC. Translating it yields CASIEGGIQYF.

This clonotype occurred a few times. This chain connects TRBV20-1 to TRBJ2-7, with TRBD2 identical over 8 bases. CDR3 length: 14 amino acids. Losses at the gene ends were 4 bases for V and 0 bases for J; bases not matched to a gene: 5. From germline, CDR1 is DFQATT and CDR2 SNEGSKA (reference sequence). CDR3: CSAKGTRSSYEQYF. The CDR3 DNA reads as TGCAGTGCTAAGGGGACTAGGAGCTCCTACGAGCAGTACTTC.

This clonotype was seen ten or more times. The V gene is TRBV4-1, the J gene TRBJ1-1; weak D call: TRBD1 (5 bases). The germline V and J ends were trimmed by 4 bases and 3 bases, with 21 bases remaining between them. The germline gives CDR1 MGHRA, CDR2 YSYEKL. The CDR3 is 17 residues long. In nucleotides, the CDR3 is TGCGCCAGCAGCCCGATCCCCATAATTAGAGGGGACACTGAAGCTTTCTTT. Amino acid sequence: CASSPIPIIRGDTEAFF.

About this clonotype itself: Compared with germline, one end of the junction differs, possibly owing to a read error. V usage is TRBV4-1 and J usage is TRBJ2-1; 12 bases line up with TRBD2. Germline V CDR1 and CDR2: MGHRA, YSYEKL. The length of the CDR3 is 16 residues. The CDR3 nucleotides read TGTGCCAGCATCCAACCACCGGGACTAGCGGGCGATGAGCAGTTCTTC. This encodes CASIQPPGLAGDEQFF.

On this clonotype: Since a much larger clone is just one base distant, this may be a read error. This chain joins TRBV11-2 and TRBJ2-5; D gene ambiguous. The germline V gene has CDR1 SGHAT and CDR2 FQNNGV. The CDR3 runs 14 residues. CDR3 in DNA: TGTGCCAACAGCTTAGGGTCCGACCTGGAGACCCAGTACTTC. It is translated as CANSLGSDLETQYF.

This clonotype came up many times. This chain uses TRBV20-1 with TRBJ2-1; 7 bases match TRBD1. The CDR3 is 12 residues long. Germline V gene lookup returns CDR1 DFQATT and CDR2 SNEGSKA (reference sequence). V gave up 4 bases and J gave up 7 bases; unmatched junction bases: 4. The CDR3 nucleotides read TGCAGTGCTACGACACAGGGGAATGAGCAGTTCTTC. This sequence encodes CSATTQGNEQFF.

With respect to this clonotype: The junction differs from germline at one of its ends, possibly a read error. DNA of the CDR3: TGCGCCAGTAGCCAATGGGAGGGGTGGGACACTGAAGCTTTCTTT. It codes for CASSQWEGWDTEAFF. The chain is built from TRBV4-1 and TRBJ1-1; maybe TRBD1 (5 bases). In germline, CDR1 is MGHRA, CDR2 YSYEKL. The CDR3 covers 15 residues.

This clonotype was detected a few times. A much bigger clone sits one base away, suggesting this may be a read error. V usage is TRBV28 and J usage is TRBJ1-6, with D hard to call. Germline V CDR1 and CDR2: MDHEN, SYDVKM. The CDR3 loop spans 14 amino acids. CDR3 bases: TGTACCAGCAGTTTAGGAGCCGATTCGTTATCCCTCCACTTT. Translated: CTSSLGADSLSLHF.

In regard to this clonotype: No conserved phenylalanine or tryptophan ends this CDR3, so it is likely a read error. This chain uses TRBV4-1 with TRBJ1-1, with D possibly matching TRBD1 (6 bases). The CDR3 is 16 amino acids. Per the germline V gene, CDR1 is MGHRA and CDR2 is YSYEKL. Written as DNA, the CDR3 is TGTGCCAGCAGCCAAGGATTGAGGGACATCTCCTCTGAAGCTTTCCTT. It encodes CASSQGLRDISSEAFL.

A word on this clonotype: At one of its ends the junction is not consistent with the germline gene, which may arise from a read error. V gene TRBV6-2 or TRBV6-3 combines with J gene TRBJ2-3, with a possible D match to TRBD2 (6 bases). This CDR3 is 15 amino acids long. Germline V lookup: CDR1 MNHEY, CDR2 SVGEGT. The CDR3 is CASSLALPGIDRQYF. In DNA, the CDR3 is TGTGCCAGCAGTCTAGCGCTCCCCGGCATAGATAGGCAGTATTTT.

Regarding this clonotype: Since a much larger clone is just one base distant, this may be a read error. The genes are TRBV10-2 and TRBJ2-2; TRBD2 agrees at 11 bases. The CDR3 is made up of 16 amino acids. Germline V CDR1 and CDR2: WSHSY, SAAADI. Written as DNA, the CDR3 is TGCGCCAACAGTGATTATAGCGGGAGGGTAGCCGGGGAGCCGTTTTTT. Translated, it gives CANSDYSGRVAGEPFF.

This chain uses TRBV5-6 with TRBJ2-7, with 7 bases that match TRBD2. CDR1 is SGHDT, CDR2 YYEEEE, per germline. The CDR3 runs to 14 residues. After removal of 1 base from V and 4 bases from J, the junction contained 5 bases not matched to a gene. CDR3 loop: CASSLWGGVYEQYF. The DNA of the CDR3 is TGTGCCAGCAGCTTGTGGGGGGGGGTTTACGAGCAGTACTTC.